This T cell receptor beta chain was identified during a study of tumor and adjacent non-tumor tissue in lung cancer. Study-wide background: On average, productive TCRbeta reads reached 4 million to 4.5 million per sample. General observations from the study: Tumor tissue had significantly higher TCR diversity than normal lung. In normal lung, the top 100 clones were significantly more dominant than in tumor.

To note about this clonotype: Its antigen is unidentified. At one of its ends the junction is not consistent with the germline gene, which may arise from a read error.

The germline gives CDR1 SGHAT, CDR2 FQNNGV. This CDR3 contains 14 residues. TCRbeta libraries were built with three rounds of nested PCR, modified from ARM-PCR. TCRdb reanalysed the multiplex PCR reads using MiXCR and keeps one entry per CDR3 protein. This sample has about 75,000 distinct CDR3 sequences; approximately 71% occur once, and the top ten carry about a quarter. RNA was extracted from bulk tissue without any cell sorting. This non-tumor lung sample came from over 3 cm beyond the tumor edge. Newly diagnosed lung cancer patients had thoracic surgery in China, August–late 2014, without prior chemotherapy.

The sample was distant non-tumor lung tissue. J is TRBJ2-7 and V is TRBV11-2, with 10 bases aligning to TRBD2. This clonotype originated in a woman aged 45-59 years with non-small cell lung cancer. As DNA, the CDR3 is TGTGCCAACAGCTTACAAGCGGGAGGGTACGAACAGTACTTC. The encoded protein is CANSLQAGGYEQYF.